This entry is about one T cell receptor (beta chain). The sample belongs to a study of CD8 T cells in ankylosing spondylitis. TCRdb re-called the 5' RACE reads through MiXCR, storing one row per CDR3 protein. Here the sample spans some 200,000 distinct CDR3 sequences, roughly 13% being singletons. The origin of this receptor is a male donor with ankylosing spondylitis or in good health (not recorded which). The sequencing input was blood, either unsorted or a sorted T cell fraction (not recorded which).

The CDR3 protein is CASIEPTGLNTEAFF. The CDR3 nucleotides are TGTGCCAGCATCGAACCAACAGGACTGAACACTGAAGCTTTCTTT. The chain uses TRBV2 and TRBJ1-1; tentatively, D is TRBD1 (5 bases). With 7 bases removed from V and 0 bases from J, the gap between germline ends came to 15 bases. Germline V gene sequence: CDR1 SNHLY, CDR2 FYNNEI. This CDR3 has 15 residues.